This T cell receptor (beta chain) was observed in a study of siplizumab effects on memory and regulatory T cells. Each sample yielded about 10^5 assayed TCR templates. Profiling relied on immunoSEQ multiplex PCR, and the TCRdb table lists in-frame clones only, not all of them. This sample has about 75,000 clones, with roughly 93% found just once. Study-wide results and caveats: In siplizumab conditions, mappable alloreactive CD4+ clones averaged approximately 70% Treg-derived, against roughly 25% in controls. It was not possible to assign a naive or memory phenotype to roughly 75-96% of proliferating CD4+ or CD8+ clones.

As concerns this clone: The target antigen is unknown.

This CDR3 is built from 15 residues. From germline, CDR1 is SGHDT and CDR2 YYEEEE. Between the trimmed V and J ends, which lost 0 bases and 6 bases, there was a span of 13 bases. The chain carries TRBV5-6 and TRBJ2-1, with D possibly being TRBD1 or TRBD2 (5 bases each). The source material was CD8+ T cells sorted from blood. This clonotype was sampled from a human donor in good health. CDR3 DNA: TGTGCCAGCAGCTTGGGAAGGGACCTGATCAATGAGCAGTTCTTC. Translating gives CASSLGRDLINEQFF.